This TCR beta chain was identified in a study of shared clonotypes between healthy human individuals (dated by TCRdb to about 2020). For context, the study as a whole: A couple of women and three men aged 18 to 49 years were included in the cohort. Each donor's leukapheresis produced roughly between roughly 0.94 and 9.5 billion PBMCs. To estimate repertoire size and how much clonotypes are shared between individuals, the study performed deep sequencing of blood TCR repertoires from a few healthy adults. To increase sequencing depth and limit assay-specific biases, TCR repertoire library preparation and sequencing were carried out by different laboratories using diverse techniques. Per donor, three plates each were used for CD4 naive and CD4 memory, two for CD8 naive, and one for CD8 memory. Overall study outcomes, separate from this receptor: Rarefaction of sorted-subset datasets indicated incomplete sequencing despite the large sequencing depth. Sampling was limited to blood, and TCR repertoires in tissue likely differ from TCR repertoires in blood. Compared with non-shared clonotypes, the clonotypes found in all four sorted-subset donors had higher generation probabilities. Larger estimated clonotype richness was generally found for naive subsets than for memory subsets. Based on pairwise subsampling, the degree of clonotype sharing among donors was expected to be affected by sequencing depth. Because the study included only a small number of donors, the genetic and exposure-history diversity represented was limited. When several donors were compared, the shared fraction of clonotypes was around 4.6% for naive CD4, about 4% for naive CD8, 2% to 2.5% for memory CD4, and 0.35% to 0.5% for memory CD8.

For CDR1 and CDR2, the germline V gene (reference sequence) lists LNHDA and SQIVND. From its cysteine to its phenylalanine, the CDR3 spans 14 amino acids. Only the CDR3 part of the read is kept: 42 bases, read in frame from the first base. Compared with germline, V lacks 5 bases and J lacks 6 bases; bases without a gene match: 8. The donors were healthy, HIV-negative adults who had no recently reported acute infections or vaccinations. Every donor was a Caucasian adult residing in Nashville, Tennessee, USA. CD4+ T cells were enriched through magnetic negative selection, after which naive cells were positively selected on CD45RA and the remaining negative fraction served as the memory subset. After blood collection by leukapheresis, PBMCs were isolated using Ficoll-Histopaque density gradient centrifugation and then cryopreserved in the vapor phase of liquid nitrogen. Purity and quantity of every magnetically sorted T cell population were checked by analytical flow cytometry. From each sorted fraction, genomic DNA was isolated and quantified by UV absorbance on a Nanodrop 2000c.

Concerning this clone itself: Its antigen has not been determined. Base quality data are lacking; no much larger clone is found one base away.

TCR CDR3 regions were amplified from genomic DNA by multiplex PCR using the deep immunoSEQ assay. Genomic DNA extracted from each cell subset was distributed evenly over all wells of several immunoSEQ 96-well plates, and each plate served as one replicate. For sorted subsets, about 200 ng genomic DNA, equal to some 30,000 T cell genomes, was loaded into each replicate PCR. The purified libraries were quantified using a Qubit 3.0 fluorometer, sized with a Bioanalyzer 2100, and then quantified again using the KAPA Library Quantification kit. A separate single-read 150-cycle Illumina NextSeq 550 flow cell was used to sequence each immunoSEQ 96-well plate. For the original study's pipeline: Because the immunoSEQ output included only junctional sequences and no quality scores, the filtering could not be the same as the filtering used for full-length reads. To assign V/J genes and CDR3, sequences were annotated using PyIR, a Python wrapper for IgBLAST v1.9, with IMGT germline references. Reads were filtered out if the reads had weak V/J assignments (E-value above 1e-6), no CDR3, stop codons, out-of-frame junctions, or ambiguous translated residues. V3J clonotypes were defined as sequences sharing the same inferred V gene, J gene, and CDR3 amino acid sequence. To compute the percentage overlap between repertoires, the number of shared unique clonotypes was divided by the size of the smaller repertoire. Richness of each repertoire was evaluated using RTK rarefaction, the Chao1 estimator, and Recon v2.1 estimates of unobserved clonotypes. Generation probabilities were computed with OLGA for all TCRbeta clonotypes obtained by the gDNA method from several donors. TCRdb provides this immuneACCESS table in a form limited to in-frame rearrangements. Some clones are lacking; in checked studies, under half of them reflect an unresolved V gene, and why the rest are absent is not known. The V and J calls and clone size were taken over from that table, and D and trimming were inferred from the DNA. Within this sample are more than 2 million clones, with about 94% of them counted one time only. The ten biggest clones cover roughly 0.13% of the sample.

This chain is built from TRBV19 and TRBJ2-7; 9 bases in the middle match TRBD1. The TCR originated in a man between 18 and 35 years old in good health. The sample comprised naive CD4+ T cells sorted from blood. The cell subset or site tag for this specimen amounts to: CD45RA+ positively selected. The CDR3 region: CASSETGGASEQYF. The nucleotide sequence reads as follows: TGTGCCAGTAGTGAAACAGGGGGCGCGTCCGAGCAGTACTTC. This CDR3, with the reference TRBV19 and TRBJ2-7 proteins standing in past its ends, gives the full variable domain DGGITQSPKYLFRKEGQNVTLSCEQNLNHDAMYWYRQDPGQGLRLIYYSQIVNDFQKGDIAEGYSVSREKKESFPLTVTSAQKNPTAFYLCASSETGGASEQYFGPGTRLTVT.